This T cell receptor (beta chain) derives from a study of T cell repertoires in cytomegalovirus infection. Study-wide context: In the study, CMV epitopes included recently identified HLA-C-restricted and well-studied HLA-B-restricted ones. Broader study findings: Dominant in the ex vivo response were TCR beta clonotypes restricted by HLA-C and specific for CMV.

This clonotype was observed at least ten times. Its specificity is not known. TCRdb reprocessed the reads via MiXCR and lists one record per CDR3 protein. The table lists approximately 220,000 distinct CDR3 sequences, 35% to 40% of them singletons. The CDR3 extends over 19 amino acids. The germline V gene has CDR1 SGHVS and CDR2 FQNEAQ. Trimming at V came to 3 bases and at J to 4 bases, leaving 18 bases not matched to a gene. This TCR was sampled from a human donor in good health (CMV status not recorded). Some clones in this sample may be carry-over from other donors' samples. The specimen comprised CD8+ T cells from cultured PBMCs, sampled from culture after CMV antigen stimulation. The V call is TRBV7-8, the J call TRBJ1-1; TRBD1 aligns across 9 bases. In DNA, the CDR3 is TGTGCCAGCAGCTTCAATGATCGGACAGGGGTTTGGCGTGTCACTGAAGCTTTCTTT. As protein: CASSFNDRTGVWRVTEAFF.